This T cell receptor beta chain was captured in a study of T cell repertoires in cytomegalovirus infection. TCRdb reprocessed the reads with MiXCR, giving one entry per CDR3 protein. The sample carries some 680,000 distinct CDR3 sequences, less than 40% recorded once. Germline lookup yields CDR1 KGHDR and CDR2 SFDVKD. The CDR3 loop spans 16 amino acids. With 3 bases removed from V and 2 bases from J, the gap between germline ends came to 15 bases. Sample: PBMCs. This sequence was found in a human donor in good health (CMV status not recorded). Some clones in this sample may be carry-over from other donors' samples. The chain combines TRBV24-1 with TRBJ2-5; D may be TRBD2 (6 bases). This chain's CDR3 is CATSDPSSGDQETQYF. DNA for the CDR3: TGTGCCACCAGTGATCCCTCCTCGGGGGATCAAGAGACCCAGTACTTC.